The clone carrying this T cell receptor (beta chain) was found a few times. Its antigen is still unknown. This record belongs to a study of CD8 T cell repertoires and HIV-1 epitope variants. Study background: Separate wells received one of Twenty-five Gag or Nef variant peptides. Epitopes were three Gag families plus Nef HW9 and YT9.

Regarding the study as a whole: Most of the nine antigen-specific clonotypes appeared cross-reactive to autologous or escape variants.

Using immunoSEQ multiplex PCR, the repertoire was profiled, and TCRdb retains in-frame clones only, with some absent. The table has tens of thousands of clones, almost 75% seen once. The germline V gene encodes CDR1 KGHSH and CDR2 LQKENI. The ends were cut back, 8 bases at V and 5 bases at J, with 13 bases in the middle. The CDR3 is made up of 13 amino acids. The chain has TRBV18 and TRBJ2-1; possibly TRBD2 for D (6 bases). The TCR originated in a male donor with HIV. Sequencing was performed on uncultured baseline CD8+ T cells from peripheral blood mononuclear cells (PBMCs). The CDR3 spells CASRTGVHNEQFF. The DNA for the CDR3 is TGTGCCAGCCGGACGGGGGTTCACAATGAGCAGTTCTTC.